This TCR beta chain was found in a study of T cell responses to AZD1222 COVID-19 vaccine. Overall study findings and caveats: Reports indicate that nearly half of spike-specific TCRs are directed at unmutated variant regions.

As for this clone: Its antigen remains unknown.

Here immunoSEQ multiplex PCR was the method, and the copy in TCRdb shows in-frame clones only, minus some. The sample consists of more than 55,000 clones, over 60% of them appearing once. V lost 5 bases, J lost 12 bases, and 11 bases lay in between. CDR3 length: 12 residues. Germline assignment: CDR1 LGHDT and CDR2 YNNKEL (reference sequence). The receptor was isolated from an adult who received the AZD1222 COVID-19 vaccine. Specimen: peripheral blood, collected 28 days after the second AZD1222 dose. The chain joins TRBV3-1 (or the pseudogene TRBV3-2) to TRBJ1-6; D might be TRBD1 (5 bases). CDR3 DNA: TGTGCCAGCAGCGTCCCGGGGGGACCCCTCCACTTT. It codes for CASSVPGGPLHF.